This note documents a single TCR beta chain sequence. This sample was included in a study of blood T cell repertoires in COVID-19. About the study: Collection of acute and convalescent COVID-19 samples took place in the United States, Italy and Spain. PBMCs, B-cell-depleted T cells, or T cells provided the cDNA or gDNA that made up the material.

TCRdb keeps only in-frame clones here, not all; method: immunoSEQ multiplex PCR. The table shows about 190,000 clones, with less than 90% occurring only once. Sample: peripheral blood. The TCR sequence derives from a human donor in a cohort sampled during active COVID-19.

The CDR3 bases are TGTGCCAGCACCGCTCGGGGGGGCGGCATTCAGTACTTC. Its translation: CASTARGGGIQYF. The genes are TRBV6-5 and TRBJ2-4, with 8 nucleotides matching TRBD2. CDR3 size: 13 residues. V lost 7 bases to trimming and J lost 9 bases; unmatched junction nucleotides: 8. Germline-derived CDR1 and CDR2 are MNHEY and SVGAGI.